This T cell receptor (beta chain) was retrieved from a study of blood T cell repertoires in COVID-19 (dated by TCRdb to the early 2020s). For the study in its entirety: The collaborator samples originated in the United States, Italy and Spain and spanned the acute and convalescent phases of COVID-19. The prospective study material was composed of cDNA or gDNA derived from T cells, B-cell-depleted T cells, or PBMCs. The dataset comprised deeply sampled blood TCRbeta repertoires from subjects exposed to, actively infected with, or recovered from COVID-19. The repertoires were released in a freely available public database intended as a resource for research on the immune response to SARS-CoV-2. The samples were drawn from two sources: the first 160 participants of the ongoing ImmuneRACE study, and approximately 1,300 subjects contributed by 6 global collaborators. The sample metadata nearly always contained a de-identified subject ID, COVID-19 status, age in years and sex. HLA class I and class II types, where available, came from metadata supplied by the sample provider rather than from assay-based typing.

Points on this clone: Its specific antigen is unknown. No base quality values were provided; no much bigger clone lies one nucleotide off.

The full study reports these points: The amount of clinical and demographic metadata varied by source and participant and was provided uncurated.

In the prospective study, participants were 18 to 89 years old, resided in fewer than 25 geographic areas of the United States, and were enrolled through a virtual design. In the prospective study, participants were assigned to cohorts based on the clinical history participants reported in a screening survey and a study questionnaire. Exposed participants had been in contact with someone with a PCR-confirmed or clinician-diagnosed COVID-19 case within 2 weeks of study entry. Each participant in the prospective study had whole blood, serum and a nasopharyngeal or oropharyngeal swab collected by mobile phlebotomists. Over a roughly 2-month period, participants in the prospective study had the option of providing additional blood draws and questionnaires. Before DNA extraction, blood samples from the prospective study were shipped at room temperature or frozen. Germline trimming amounts to 7 bases on V and 4 bases on J, with 13 as the count of junction bases outside the gene matches. Reading from cysteine to phenylalanine, the CDR3 counts 17 amino acids. Only the CDR3 portion is preserved as DNA: 51 bases, with reading frame beginning at the first base. CDR1 and CDR2, looked up from the germline V gene (reference sequence), are WNHNN and SYGVQD.

The immunoSEQ Assay, a bias-controlled multiplex PCR, was used to amplify TCRbeta CDR3 regions from genomic DNA. The original methods were these. Nucleated cell counts per sample were estimated from amplification of reference gene primers within the assay. Sequence reads were collapsed and filtered to measure the absolute abundance of every unique TCRbeta CDR3 rearrangement. For each sample, productive Simpson clonality was calculated as the square root of Simpson's diversity index across productive rearrangements. TCRdb provides this immuneACCESS table in a form limited to in-frame rearrangements. Some clones are lacking; in checked studies, under half of them reflect an unresolved V gene, and why the rest are absent is not known. V and J calls and clone size are those listed in that table; D and trimming were worked out from the DNA. This sample is represented by approximately 310,000 clones; 85% of them were singletons. About 2% of the sample is taken by the ten largest.

The chain uses TRBV10-1 and TRBJ1-5, and 10 junction bases match TRBD1. This sequence originates from a woman aged 25 to 45 who had been exposed to COVID-19. The specimen sequenced was PBMCs or T cells enriched from blood (not recorded which). The CDR3 region has the sequence CASTKKLRTGGNQPQHF. The DNA sequence is TGCGCCAGCACGAAGAAACTAAGGACAGGGGGGAATCAGCCCCAGCATTTT.